This TCR beta chain is drawn from a study of blood T cells in healthy people across ages. Germline CDR1 and CDR2: DFQATT and SNEGSKA (reference sequence). This CDR3 spans 14 amino acids. Sample-barcoded 5' priming and a J-beta primer mix drove a second PCR of about 6 to 12 cycles. Through a template-switch adaptor with 12 random nucleotides, each cDNA molecule received a tag. TCRdb independently ran MiXCR on the 5' RACE reads; one entry per CDR3 protein. The sample holds roughly 800,000 distinct CDR3 sequences, about 25% seen once. This clonotype was detected only a few times. Another study also made use of these data, one on T cells of mothers and their children. From that paper: Slightly higher but non-significant overlap marked related mother-child pairs versus unrelated pairs.

The sequence derives from a boy between 10 and 17 years old in good health. V usage is TRBV20-1 and J usage is TRBJ2-1; the match to TRBD1 covers 10 bases. The better agreement between TRBJ2-5 and the DNA end casts doubt on the J call. What was sequenced was blood. The CDR3 DNA sequence: TGCAGTCCTCGGGACAGGGGAAATGCAGAGACCCAGTACTTC. This gives the protein CSPRDRGNAETQYF.